The sequence of this TCR beta chain was determined in a study of T cell repertoires in cytomegalovirus infection. Study-wide background: An indication of both CMV infection and matching HLA type came from public TCR beta signatures. Study-wide results and caveats: Individuals carrying CMV plus the relevant HLA were identified by cumulative frequency of public TCR beta families. Ex vivo responses were dominated by HLA-C-restricted CMV-specific TCR beta clonotypes.

The CDR3 covers 14 residues. Germline-derived CDR1 and CDR2 are SGHDT and YYEEEE. V lost 1 base, J lost 1 base, and 7 bases lay in between. This clonotype was picked up one time. Its antigen remains unknown. Via MiXCR, TCRdb re-called the reads, giving one row per CDR3 protein. The sample carries approximately 130,000 distinct CDR3 sequences, 20% to 30% recorded once. This chain uses TRBV5-6 with TRBJ2-3; a weak D match, TRBD1 (5 bases). The receptor was derived from a human donor in good health (CMV status not recorded). Some clones in this sample may be carry-over from other donors' samples. The sample consisted of PBMCs, sequenced either directly or after in vitro stimulation (not recorded which). In DNA, the CDR3 is TGTGCCAGCAGCTTGCCCAGGGGCACAGATACGCAGTATTTT. Its protein is CASSLPRGTDTQYF.